The text below deals with one TCR beta chain. Its target is unknown. This record belongs to a study of cytomegalovirus exposure and HLA in healthy donors. The wider study: Membership in the Caucasian-associated ancestry cluster was found for 75% to 85% of almost 400 genotyped donors.

The CDR3 is 15 amino acids. V shed 3 bases, J shed 4 bases, and the junction held 4 bases outside the gene matches. The V gene's germline CDR1 is SGDLS and CDR2 YYNGEE. PCR used 60 Vbeta primers and 13 Jbeta primers. The data were produced by immunoSEQ multiplex PCR, yet TCRdb's version contains in-frame clones alone and is incomplete. This table has 150,000 to 200,000 clones, roughly 77% appearing once. Study-wide findings and caveats: Specificity for CMV antigens was confirmed in vitro for a few of the CMV-associated chains.

The sample was PBMCs. This TCR derives from a man between 18 and 29 years old in good health and CMV-seropositive. The chain couples TRBV9 to TRBJ2-3, with 11 positions matching TRBD1. CDR3 DNA: TGTGCCAGCAGCGAAACGGGACAGGGGGCAGATACGCAGTATTTT. Protein: CASSETGQGADTQYF. The full variable domain, its missing parts supplied by reference TRBV9 and TRBJ2-3, is DSGVTQTPKHLITATGQRVTLRCSPRSGDLSVYWYQQSLDQGLQFLIQYYNGEERAKGNILERFSAQQFPDLHSELNLSSLELGDSALYFCASSETGQGADTQYFGPGTRLTVL.